The clone carrying this TCR beta chain was counted many times. The data belong to a study of T cells in Graves' hyperthyroidism and ophthalmopathy. The germline V gene has CDR1 MNHNY and CDR2 SVGAGI (reference sequence). The V and J ends lost 2 bases and 3 bases, in that order; junction bases with no gene match: 3. This CDR3 is 15 amino acids long. Template material for amplifying TCR beta CDR3 regions consisted of RNA transcripts. The HTBI primer set drove a first-round RT-PCR of the TCR CDR3. Each CDR3 protein is one row after TCRdb ran MiXCR on the multiplex PCR reads. The data hold about 290,000 distinct CDR3 sequences, with around 13% observed a single time.

The genes are TRBV6-6 and TRBJ1-4; 7 bases are shared with TRBD1. The sequenced sample consisted of blood. The receptor's source is a woman aged 40-49 years with Graves' hyperthyroidism. CDR3 in DNA: TGTGCCAGCAGTTACACGACAGGGCCTAATGAAAAACTGTTTTTT. Translated: CASSYTTGPNEKLFF.